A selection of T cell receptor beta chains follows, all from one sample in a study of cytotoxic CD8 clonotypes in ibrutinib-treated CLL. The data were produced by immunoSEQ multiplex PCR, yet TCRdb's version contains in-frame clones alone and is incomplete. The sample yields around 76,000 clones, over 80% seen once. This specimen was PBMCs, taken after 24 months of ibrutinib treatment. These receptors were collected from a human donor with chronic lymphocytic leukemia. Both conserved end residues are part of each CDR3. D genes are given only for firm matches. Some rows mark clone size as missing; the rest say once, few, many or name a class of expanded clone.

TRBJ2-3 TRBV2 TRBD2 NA CASTRLAATDTQYF TGTGCCAGCACCCGACTAGCGGCAACAGATACGCAGTATTTT
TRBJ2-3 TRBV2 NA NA CASSEVGDTQYF TGTGCCAGCAGTGAGGTAGGGGATACGCAGTATTTT
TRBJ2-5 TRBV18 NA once CASSPGVRETQYF TGTGCCAGCTCACCAGGGGTCCGAGAGACCCAGTACTTC
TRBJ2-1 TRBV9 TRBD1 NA CASSVVLTGDNEQFF TGTGCCAGCAGCGTAGTTCTGACAGGGGACAATGAGCAGTTCTTC
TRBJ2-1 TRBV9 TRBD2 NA CASSAGLAGGYNEQFF TGTGCCAGCAGCGCCGGACTAGCGGGAGGATACAATGAGCAGTTCTTC
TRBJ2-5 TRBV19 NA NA CASSIGTIQETQYF TGTGCCAGTAGCATCGGGACCATCCAAGAGACCCAGTACTTC
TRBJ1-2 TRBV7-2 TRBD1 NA CASSKTGGERDGYTF TGTGCCAGCAGCAAGACAGGGGGCGAGAGGGATGGCTACACCTTC
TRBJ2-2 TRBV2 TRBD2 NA CASSEGAGGPYTGELFF TGTGCCAGCAGTGAGGGAGCGGGAGGGCCGTACACCGGGGAGCTGTTTTTT
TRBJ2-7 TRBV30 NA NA CAWSARLYEQYF TGTGCCTGGAGTGCCCGGCTCTACGAGCAGTACTTC
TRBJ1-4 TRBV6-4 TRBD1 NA CASSGGQGARGNEKLFF TGTGCCAGCAGTGGGGGACAGGGGGCGCGAGGTAATGAAAAACTGTTTTTT
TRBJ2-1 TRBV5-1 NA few CASSLGGAYNEQFF TGCGCCAGCAGCTTAGGGGGGGCGTACAATGAGCAGTTCTTC
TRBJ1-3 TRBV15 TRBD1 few CATEADRAGNTIYF TGTGCCACCGAAGCAGACAGGGCTGGAAACACCATATATTTT
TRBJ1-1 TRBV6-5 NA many CASSSSLKGGTEAFF TGTGCCAGCAGCAGTTCCCTCAAGGGTGGCACTGAAGCTTTCTTT
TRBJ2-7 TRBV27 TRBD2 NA CATQREGRYEQYF TGTGCCACGCAGCGGGAGGGCCGGTACGAGCAGTACTTC
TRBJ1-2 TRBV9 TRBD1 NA CASSSSGTGGLGYTF TGTGCCAGCAGCTCCTCAGGGACAGGGGGCTTGGGCTACACCTTC
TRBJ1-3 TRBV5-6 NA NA CASSQGRNTIYF TGTGCCAGCTCACAGGGACGGAACACCATATATTTT
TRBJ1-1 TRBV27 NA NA CASSLLSGLAEAFF TGTGCCAGCAGTTTACTTTCAGGTCTCGCTGAAGCTTTCTTT